This record concerns one T cell receptor beta chain sequence. TCRdb passed the 5' RACE reads through MiXCR, listing each CDR3 protein once. The sample shows roughly 160,000 distinct CDR3 sequences, 10% to 15% of them seen only once. CDR3 size: 14 residues. In germline, CDR1 is SGDLS, CDR2 YYNGEE. J was trimmed by 9 bases and V by 5 bases; bases with no gene match: 2. The record originates from a study of T-cell memory formation after mild COVID-19. Sample: PBMCs or a T cell subset sorted from them (not recorded which). The chain couples TRBV9 to TRBJ2-1; 16 nucleotides line up with TRBD2. This sequence was found in a man aged 18 to 35 who had mild COVID-19 (a few samples of this study predate the infection). Cell type and time point are not known. CDR3 in amino acids: CASRGLAGGGEQFF. For the CDR3, the DNA is TGTGCCAGCAGGGGACTAGCGGGGGGGGGTGAGCAGTTCTTC.